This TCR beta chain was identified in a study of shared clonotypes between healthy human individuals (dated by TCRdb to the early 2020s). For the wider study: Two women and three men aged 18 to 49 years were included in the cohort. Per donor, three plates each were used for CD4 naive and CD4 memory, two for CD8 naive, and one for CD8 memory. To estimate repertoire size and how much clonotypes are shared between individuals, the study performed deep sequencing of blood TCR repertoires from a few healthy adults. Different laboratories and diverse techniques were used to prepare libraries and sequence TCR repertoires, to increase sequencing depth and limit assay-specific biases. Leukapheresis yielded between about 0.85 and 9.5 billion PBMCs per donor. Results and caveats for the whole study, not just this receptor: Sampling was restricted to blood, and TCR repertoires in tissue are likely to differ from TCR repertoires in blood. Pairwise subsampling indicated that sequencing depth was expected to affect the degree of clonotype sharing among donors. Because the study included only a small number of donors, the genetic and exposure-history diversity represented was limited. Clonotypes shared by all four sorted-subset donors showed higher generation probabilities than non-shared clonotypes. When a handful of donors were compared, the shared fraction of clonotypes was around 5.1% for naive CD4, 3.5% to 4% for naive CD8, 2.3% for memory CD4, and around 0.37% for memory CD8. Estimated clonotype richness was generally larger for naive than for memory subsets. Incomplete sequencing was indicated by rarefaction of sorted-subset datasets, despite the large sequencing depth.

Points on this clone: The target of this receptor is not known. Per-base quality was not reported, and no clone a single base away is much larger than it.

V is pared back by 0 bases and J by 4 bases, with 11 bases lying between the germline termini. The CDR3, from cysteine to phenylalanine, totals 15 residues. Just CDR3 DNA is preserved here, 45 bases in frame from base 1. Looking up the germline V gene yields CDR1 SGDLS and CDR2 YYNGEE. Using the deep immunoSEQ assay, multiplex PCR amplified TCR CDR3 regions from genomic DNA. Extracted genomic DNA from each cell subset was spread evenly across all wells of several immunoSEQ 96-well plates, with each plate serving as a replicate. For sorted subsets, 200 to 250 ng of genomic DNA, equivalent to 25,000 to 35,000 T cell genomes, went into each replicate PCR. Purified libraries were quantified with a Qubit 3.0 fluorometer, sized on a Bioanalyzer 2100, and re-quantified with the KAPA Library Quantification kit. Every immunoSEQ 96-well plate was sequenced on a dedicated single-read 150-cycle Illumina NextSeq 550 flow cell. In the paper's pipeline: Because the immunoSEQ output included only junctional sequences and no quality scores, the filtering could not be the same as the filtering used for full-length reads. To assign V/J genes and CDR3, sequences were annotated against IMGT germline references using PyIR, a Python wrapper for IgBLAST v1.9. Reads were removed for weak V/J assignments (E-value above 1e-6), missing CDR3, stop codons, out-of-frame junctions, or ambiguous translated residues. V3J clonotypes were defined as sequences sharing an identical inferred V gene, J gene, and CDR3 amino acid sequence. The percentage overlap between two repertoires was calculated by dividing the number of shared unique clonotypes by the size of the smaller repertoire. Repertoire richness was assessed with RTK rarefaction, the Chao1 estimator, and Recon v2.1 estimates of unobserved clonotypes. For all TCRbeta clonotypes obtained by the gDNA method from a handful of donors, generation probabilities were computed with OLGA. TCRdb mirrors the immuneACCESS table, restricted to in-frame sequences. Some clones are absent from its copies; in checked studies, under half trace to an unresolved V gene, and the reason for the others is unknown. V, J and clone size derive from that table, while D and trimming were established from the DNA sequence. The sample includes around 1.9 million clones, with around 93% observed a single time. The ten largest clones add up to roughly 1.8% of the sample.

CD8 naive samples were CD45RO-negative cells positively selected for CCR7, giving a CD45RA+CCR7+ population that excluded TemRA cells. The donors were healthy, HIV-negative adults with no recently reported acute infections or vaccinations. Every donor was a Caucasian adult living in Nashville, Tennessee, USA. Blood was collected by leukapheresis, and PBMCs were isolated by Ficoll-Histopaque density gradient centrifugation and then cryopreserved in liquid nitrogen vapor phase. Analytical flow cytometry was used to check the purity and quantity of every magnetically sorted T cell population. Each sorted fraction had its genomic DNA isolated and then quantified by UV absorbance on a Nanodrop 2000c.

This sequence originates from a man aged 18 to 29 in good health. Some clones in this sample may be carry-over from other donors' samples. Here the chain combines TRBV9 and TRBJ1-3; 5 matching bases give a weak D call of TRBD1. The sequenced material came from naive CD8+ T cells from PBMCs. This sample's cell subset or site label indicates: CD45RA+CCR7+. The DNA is TGTGCCAGCAGCGTAGTGGCAGGGATGGGAAACACCATATATTTT. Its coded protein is CASSVVAGMGNTIYF.